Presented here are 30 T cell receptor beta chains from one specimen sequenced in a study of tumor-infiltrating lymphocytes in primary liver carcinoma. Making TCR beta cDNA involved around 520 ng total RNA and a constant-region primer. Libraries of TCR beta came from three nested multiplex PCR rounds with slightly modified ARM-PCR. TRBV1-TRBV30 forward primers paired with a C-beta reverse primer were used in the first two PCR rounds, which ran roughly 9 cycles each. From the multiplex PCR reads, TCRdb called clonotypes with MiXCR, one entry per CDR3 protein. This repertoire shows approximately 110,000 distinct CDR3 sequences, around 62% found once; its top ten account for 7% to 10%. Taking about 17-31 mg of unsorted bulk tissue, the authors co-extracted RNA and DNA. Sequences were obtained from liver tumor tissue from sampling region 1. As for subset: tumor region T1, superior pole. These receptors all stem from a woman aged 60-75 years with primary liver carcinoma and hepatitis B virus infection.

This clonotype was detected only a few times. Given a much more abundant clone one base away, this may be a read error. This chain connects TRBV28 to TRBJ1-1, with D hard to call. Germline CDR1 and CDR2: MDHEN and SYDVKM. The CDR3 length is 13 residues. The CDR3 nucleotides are TGTGCCAGCCACTCCGTCGTCTGGACTGAAGCTCTCTTT. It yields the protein CASHSVVWTEALF.

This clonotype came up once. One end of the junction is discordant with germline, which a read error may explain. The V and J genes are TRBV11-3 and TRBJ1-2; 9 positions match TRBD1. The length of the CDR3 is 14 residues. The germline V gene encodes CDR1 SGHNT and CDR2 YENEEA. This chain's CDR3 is CASSAGQGMFDYTF. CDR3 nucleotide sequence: TGTGCCAGCAGCGCCGGACAGGGGATGTTTGACTACACCTTT.

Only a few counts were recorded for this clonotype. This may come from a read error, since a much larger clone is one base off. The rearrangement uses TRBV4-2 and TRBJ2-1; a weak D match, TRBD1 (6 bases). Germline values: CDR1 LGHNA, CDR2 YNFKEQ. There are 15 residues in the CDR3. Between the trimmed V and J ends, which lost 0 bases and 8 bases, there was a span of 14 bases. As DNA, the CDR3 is TGTGCCAGCAGCCAAGATTGGAACAGGGTAGATGAGCAGTTCTTC. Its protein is CASSQDWNRVDEQFF.

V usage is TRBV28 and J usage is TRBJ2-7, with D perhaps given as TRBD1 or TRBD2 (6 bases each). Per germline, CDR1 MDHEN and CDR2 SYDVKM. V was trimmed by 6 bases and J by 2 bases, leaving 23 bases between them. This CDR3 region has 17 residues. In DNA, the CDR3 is TGTGCCAGCAGGTTAGTTGGAGGCGGGACAAAGACCTACGAGCAGTACTTC. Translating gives CASRLVGGGTKTYEQYF.

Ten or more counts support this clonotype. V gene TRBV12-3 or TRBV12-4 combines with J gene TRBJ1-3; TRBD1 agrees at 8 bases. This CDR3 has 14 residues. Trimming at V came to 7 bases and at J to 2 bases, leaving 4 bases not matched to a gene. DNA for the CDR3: TGTGCCAGCATCGACAGGGGAGCTGGAAACACCATATATTTT. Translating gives CASIDRGAGNTIYF.

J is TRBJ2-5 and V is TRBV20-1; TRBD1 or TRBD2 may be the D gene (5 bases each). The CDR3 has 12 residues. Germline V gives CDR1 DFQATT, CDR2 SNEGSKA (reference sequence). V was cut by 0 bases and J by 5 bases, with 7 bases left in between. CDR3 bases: TGCAGTGCTAGAGATGAGGGGGAGACCCAGTACTTC. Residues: CSARDEGETQYF.

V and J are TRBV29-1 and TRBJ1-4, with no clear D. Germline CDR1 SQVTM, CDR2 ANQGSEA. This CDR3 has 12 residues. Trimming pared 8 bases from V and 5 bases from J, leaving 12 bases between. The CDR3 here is CSTDMGNEKLFF. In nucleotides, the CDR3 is TGCAGCACTGACATGGGGAATGAAAAACTGTTTTTT.

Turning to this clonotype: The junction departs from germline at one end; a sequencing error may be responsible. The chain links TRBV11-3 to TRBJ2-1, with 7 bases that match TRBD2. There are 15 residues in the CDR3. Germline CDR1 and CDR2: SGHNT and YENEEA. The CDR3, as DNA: TGTGCCACCAGCCTAGGAACCAGCGGGAAGCTTGAGCAGTTCTTC. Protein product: CATSLGTSGKLEQFF. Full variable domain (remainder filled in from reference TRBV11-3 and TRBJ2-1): EAGVVQSPRYKIIEKKQPVAFWCNPISGHNTLYWYLQNLGQGPELLIRYENEEAVDDSQLPKDRFSAERLKGVDSTLKIQPAELGDSAVYLCATSLGTSGKLEQFFGPGTRLTVL.

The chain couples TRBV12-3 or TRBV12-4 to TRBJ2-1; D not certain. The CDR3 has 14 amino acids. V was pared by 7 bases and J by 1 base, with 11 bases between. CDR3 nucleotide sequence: TGTGCCAGCAAAAGCGTGGCGTCCTACAATGAGCAGTTCTTC. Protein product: CASKSVASYNEQFF.

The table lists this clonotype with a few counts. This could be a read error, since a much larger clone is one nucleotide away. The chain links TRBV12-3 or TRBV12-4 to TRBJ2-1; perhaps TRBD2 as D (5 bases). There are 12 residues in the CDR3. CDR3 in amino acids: CANSFRENEQFF. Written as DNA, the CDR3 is TGTGCCAACAGTTTCCGGGAAAATGAGCAGTTCTTC.

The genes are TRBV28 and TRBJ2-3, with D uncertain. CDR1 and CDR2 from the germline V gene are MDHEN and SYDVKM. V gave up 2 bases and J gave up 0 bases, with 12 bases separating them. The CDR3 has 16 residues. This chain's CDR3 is CASSLIGARSTDTQYF. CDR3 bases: TGTGCCAGCAGTTTAATTGGAGCGCGAAGCACAGATACGCAGTATTTT.

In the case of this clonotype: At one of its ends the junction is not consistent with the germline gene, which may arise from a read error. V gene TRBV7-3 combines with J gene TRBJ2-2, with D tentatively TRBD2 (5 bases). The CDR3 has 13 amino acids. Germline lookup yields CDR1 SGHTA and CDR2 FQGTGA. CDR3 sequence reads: CASSLMVDGELLF. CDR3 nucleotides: TGTGCCAGCAGCTTAATGGTGGACGGGGAGCTGCTTTTT.

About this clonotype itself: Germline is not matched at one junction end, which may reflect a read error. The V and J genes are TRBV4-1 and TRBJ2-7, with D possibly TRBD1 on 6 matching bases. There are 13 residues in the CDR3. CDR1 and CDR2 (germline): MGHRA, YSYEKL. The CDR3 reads CVSCQQGEYEQYF. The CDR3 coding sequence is TGCGTCAGCTGCCAACAGGGAGAATACGAGCAGTACTTC.

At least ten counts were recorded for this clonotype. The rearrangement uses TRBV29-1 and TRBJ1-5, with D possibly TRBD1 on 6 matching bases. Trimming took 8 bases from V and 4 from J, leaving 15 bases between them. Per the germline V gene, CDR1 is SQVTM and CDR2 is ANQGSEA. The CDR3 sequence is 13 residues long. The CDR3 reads CSFSKGVNQPQHF. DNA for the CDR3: TGCAGCTTCAGCAAGGGGGTAAATCAGCCCCAGCATTTT.

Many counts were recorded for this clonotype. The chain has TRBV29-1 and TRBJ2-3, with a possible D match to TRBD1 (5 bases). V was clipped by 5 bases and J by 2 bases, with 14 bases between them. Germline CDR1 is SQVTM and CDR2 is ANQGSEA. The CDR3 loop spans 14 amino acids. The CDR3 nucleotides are TGCAGCGTTTTGGGGAAAGGGGCCACAGATACGCAGTATTTT. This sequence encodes CSVLGKGATDTQYF.

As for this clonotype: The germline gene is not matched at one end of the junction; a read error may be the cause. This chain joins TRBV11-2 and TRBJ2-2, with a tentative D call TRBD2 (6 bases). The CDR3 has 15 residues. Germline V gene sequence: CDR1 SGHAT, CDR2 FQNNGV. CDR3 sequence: CASSSLMAVGGELFF. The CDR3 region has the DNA TGTGCCAGCAGCTCTCTCATGGCTGTTGGCGGGGAGCTGTTCTTT.

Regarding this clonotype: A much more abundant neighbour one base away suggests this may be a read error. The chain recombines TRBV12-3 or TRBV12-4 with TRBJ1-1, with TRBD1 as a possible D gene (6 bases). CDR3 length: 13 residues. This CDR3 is CAGSFAGDTEAFF. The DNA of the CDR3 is TGTGCCGGCAGTTTCGCAGGGGACACTGAAGCTTTCTTT.

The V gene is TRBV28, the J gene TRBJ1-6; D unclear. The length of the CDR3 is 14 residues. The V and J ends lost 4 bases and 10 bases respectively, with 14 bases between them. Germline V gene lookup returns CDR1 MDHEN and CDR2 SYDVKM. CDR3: CASSSHLGSSPLHF. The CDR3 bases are TGTGCCAGCAGTTCCCATTTGGGGTCCTCACCCCTCCACTTT.

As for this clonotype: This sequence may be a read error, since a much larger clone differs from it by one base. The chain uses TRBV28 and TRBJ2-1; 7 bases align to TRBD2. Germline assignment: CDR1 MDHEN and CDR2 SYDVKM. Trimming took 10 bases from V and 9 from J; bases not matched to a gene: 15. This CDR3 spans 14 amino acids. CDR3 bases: TGTGCCACCCATCTGGGGACTAACGTCCTTGAGCAGTTCTTC. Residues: CATHLGTNVLEQFF.

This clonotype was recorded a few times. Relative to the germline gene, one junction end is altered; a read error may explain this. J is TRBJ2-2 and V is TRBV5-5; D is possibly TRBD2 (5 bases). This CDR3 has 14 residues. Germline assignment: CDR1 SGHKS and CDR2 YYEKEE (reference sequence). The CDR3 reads CASSLSAYTGKLFF. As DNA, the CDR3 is TGTGCCAGCAGTCTCTCGGCGTACACCGGGAAGCTGTTTTTT.

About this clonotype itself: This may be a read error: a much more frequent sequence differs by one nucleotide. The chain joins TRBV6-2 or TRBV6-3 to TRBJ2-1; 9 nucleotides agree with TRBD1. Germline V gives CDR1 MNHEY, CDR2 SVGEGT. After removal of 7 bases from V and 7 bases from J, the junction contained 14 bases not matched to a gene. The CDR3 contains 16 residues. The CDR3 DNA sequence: TGTGCCAGCAATCACATCGGACAGGGGTTATTGAATGAGCAGTTCTTC. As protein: CASNHIGQGLLNEQFF.

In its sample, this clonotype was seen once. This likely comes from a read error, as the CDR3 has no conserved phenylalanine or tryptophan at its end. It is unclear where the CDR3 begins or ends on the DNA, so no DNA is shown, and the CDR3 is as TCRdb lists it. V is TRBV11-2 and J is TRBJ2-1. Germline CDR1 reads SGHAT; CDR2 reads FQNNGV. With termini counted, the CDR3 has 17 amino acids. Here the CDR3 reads CASSFTPLGSSYNEQSL.

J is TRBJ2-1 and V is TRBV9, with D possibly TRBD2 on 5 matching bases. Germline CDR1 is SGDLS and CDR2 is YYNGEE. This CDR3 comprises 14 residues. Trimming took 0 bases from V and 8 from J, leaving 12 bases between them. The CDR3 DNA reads TGTGCCAGCAGCGTAGAGGATAGCGCAGATGAGCAGTTCTTC. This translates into CASSVEDSADEQFF.

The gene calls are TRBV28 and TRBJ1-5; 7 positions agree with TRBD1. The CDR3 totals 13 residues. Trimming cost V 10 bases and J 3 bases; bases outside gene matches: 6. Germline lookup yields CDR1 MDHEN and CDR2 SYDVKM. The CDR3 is CAIQGQPNQPQHF. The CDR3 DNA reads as TGTGCCATCCAGGGACAGCCCAATCAGCCCCAGCATTTT. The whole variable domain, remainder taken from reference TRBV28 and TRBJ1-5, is DVKVTQSSRYLVKRTGEKVFLECVQDMDHENMFWYRQDPGLGLRLIYFSYDVKMKEKGDIPEGYSVSREKKERFSLILESASTNQTSMYLCAIQGQPNQPQHFGDGTRLSIL.

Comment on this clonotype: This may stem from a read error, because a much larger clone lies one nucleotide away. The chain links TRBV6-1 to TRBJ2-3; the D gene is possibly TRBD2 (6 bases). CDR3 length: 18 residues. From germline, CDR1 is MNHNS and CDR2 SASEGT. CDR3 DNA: TGTGCCAGCAGTGAAAGGTTCTTAGCGGAGACGATCACAGATACGCAGTTTTTT. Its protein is CASSERFLAETITDTQFF.

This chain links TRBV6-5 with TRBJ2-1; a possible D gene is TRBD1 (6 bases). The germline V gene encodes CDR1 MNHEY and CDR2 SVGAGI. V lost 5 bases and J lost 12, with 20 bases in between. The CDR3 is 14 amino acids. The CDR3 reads CASSADRRGSTQFF. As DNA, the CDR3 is TGTGCCAGCAGTGCCGACAGGAGAGGGAGTACGCAGTTCTTC.

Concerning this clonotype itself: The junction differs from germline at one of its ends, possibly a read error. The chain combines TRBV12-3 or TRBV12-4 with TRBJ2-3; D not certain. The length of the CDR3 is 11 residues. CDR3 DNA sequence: TGTGCCAGTAGTTGGGTGGATACGCAGTATTTT. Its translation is CASSWVDTQYF.

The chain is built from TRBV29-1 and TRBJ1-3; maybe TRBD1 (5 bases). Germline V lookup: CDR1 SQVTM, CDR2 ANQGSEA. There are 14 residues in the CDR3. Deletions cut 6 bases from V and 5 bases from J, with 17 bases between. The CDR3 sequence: CSVATRGMRNTIYF. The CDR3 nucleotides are TGCAGCGTAGCCACCCGGGGGATGAGAAACACCATATATTTT.

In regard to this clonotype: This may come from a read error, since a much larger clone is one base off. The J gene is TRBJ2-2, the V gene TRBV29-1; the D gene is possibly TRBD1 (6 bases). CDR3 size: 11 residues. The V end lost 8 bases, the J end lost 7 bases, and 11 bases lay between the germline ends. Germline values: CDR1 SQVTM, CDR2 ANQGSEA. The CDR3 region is CSPGTIGELFF. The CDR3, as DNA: TGCAGCCCAGGGACAATCGGGGAGCTGTTTTTT.

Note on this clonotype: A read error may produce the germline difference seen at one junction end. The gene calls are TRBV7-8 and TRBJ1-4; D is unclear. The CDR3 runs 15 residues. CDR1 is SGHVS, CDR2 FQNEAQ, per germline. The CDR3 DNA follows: TGTGCCAGCAGCAGCCGAGACGGACGTAATGAAAAACTGGTTTTT. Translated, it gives CASSSRDGRNEKLVF. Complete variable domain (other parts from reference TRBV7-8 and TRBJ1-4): GAGVSQSPRYKVAKRGQDVALRCDPISGHVSLFWYQQALGQGPEFLTYFQNEAQLDKSGLPSDRFFAERPEGSVSTLKIQRTQQEDSAVYLCASSSRDGRNEKLVFGSGTQLSVL.